A single sample gave rise to the 16 T cell receptor beta chains below, sequenced in a study of shared clonotypes between healthy human individuals. TCRdb keeps only in-frame clones here, not all; method: immunoSEQ multiplex PCR. This table holds about 110,000 clones, around 68% found once. Sequencing was done on a sample of memory CD8+ T cells sorted from blood. Noted subset: CD45RO+ cells pooled with CCR7-negative TemRA cells. These receptors were collected from a woman younger than 45 in good health.

This chain connects TRBV28 to TRBJ2-3, with D maybe TRBD2 (7 bases). The V gene lost 6 bases and the J gene lost 0 bases, with 16 bases spanning the gap. The CDR3 runs 16 residues. Germline values: CDR1 MDHEN, CDR2 SYDVKM. Here the CDR3 DNA reads TGTGCCAGCAGCCGGAGGGGGGGTCCTAGCACAGATACGCAGTATTTT. It codes for CASSRRGGPSTDTQYF.

The genes are TRBV7-2 and TRBJ2-7; possibly TRBD1 for D (6 bases). Germline-derived CDR1 and CDR2 are SGHTA and FQGNSA. V shed 5 bases and J shed 3 bases, with 23 bases lying between them. This CDR3 spans 17 amino acids. The CDR3 loop reads CASSTPRDTKVGYEQYF. In DNA, the CDR3 is TGTGCCAGCAGCACTCCCCGGGACACGAAAGTGGGCTACGAGCAGTACTTC.

This clone was found once. CDR3 residues: CASSEVDEGEAFF. In DNA form, the CDR3 reads TGTGCCAGCAGTGAAGTTGACGAGGGTGAAGCTTTCTTT. The rearrangement joins TRBV2 to TRBJ1-1; no clear D. Trimming removed 1 base at V and 7 bases at J, with 10 bases between. The germline gives CDR1 SNHLY, CDR2 FYNNEI. The CDR3 is 13 amino acids.

The chain combines TRBV5-4 with TRBJ2-7; 11 bases line up with TRBD2. CDR1 and CDR2 (germline): SGHNT, YYREEE (reference sequence). Trimming removed 1 base from V and 6 bases from J; junction bases left unmatched: 12. This CDR3 comprises 17 residues. The CDR3 reads CASSLPGGSGRAAEQYF. In DNA form, the CDR3 reads TGTGCCAGCAGCTTGCCGGGGGGTAGCGGGAGGGCCGCCGAGCAGTACTTC.

The chain uses TRBV4-1 and TRBJ1-5; D not resolved. The CDR3 covers 17 residues. Trimming pared 0 bases from V and 8 bases from J, leaving 20 bases between. The germline V gene has CDR1 MGHRA and CDR2 YSYEKL. CDR3 nucleotide sequence: TGCGCCAGCAGCCAAGATGCGGGAAGGATGGGGATCGAGCCCCAGCATTTT. Translation: CASSQDAGRMGIEPQHF.

The gene calls are TRBV5-4 and TRBJ2-7; D uncertain. V was pared by 4 bases and J by 6 bases, with 14 bases between. Germline V gives CDR1 SGHNT, CDR2 YYREEE (reference sequence). The CDR3 sequence is 13 residues long. The DNA of the CDR3 is TGTGCCAGCAGCCCGGGCGGCGTGGGCGAGCAGTACTTC. It encodes CASSPGGVGEQYF.

This CDR3 reads CASTSYTNRDDSFNEQFF. For the CDR3, the DNA is TGTGCCAGCACCTCCTACACGAACCGGGACGACAGTTTCAATGAGCAGTTCTTC. J is TRBJ2-1 and V is TRBV25-1, with D perhaps being TRBD1 or TRBD2 (5 bases each). The V end was cut by 7 bases, the J end by 6 bases, with 28 bases between. CDR1 is MGHDK and CDR2 is SYGVNS in the germline V gene. This CDR3 contains 18 residues.

The genes are TRBV28 and TRBJ2-2; the match to TRBD2 covers 7 bases. Per germline, CDR1 MDHEN and CDR2 SYDVKM. With 6 bases clipped from V and 5 bases from J, the junction kept 3 bases outside the gene matches. The CDR3 extends over 13 amino acids. The CDR3 region has the DNA TGTGCCAGCAGCCCGCGGGAGACCGGGGAGCTGTTTTTT. It encodes CASSPRETGELFF.

This clone turned up a few times. The chain combines TRBV25-1 with TRBJ2-5; D unclear. CDR1 is MGHDK and CDR2 is SYGVNS in the germline V gene. Trimming pared 4 bases from V and 1 base from J, leaving 16 bases between. The CDR3 sequence is 16 residues long. The CDR3 protein is CASSASREAGQETQYF. The CDR3 DNA sequence: TGTGCCAGCAGTGCCTCCCGCGAGGCAGGCCAAGAGACCCAGTACTTC. Variable domain in full (rest from reference TRBV25-1 and TRBJ2-5): EADIYQTPRYLVIGTGKKITLECSQTMGHDKMYWYQQDPGMELHLIHYSYGVNSTEKGDLSSESTVSRIRTEHFPLTLESARPSHTSQYLCASSASREAGQETQYFGPGTRLLVL.

This chain uses TRBV6-4 with TRBJ2-3; 9 bases map to TRBD2. CDR1 and CDR2 from the germline V gene are MRHNA and SNTAGT. The V gene end was trimmed by 0 bases and the J gene end by 4 bases; junction bases not matched to a gene: 5. The CDR3 totals 16 residues. The CDR3 here is CASSDSRASGADTQYF. CDR3 nucleotides: TGTGCCAGCAGTGACTCAAGGGCTAGCGGGGCAGATACGCAGTATTTT.

As to this clone: This sequence is one base from a far larger clone and is likely a read error. The chain is built from TRBV7-5 and TRBJ2-7; the tabulated D call, TRBD1, remains unverified against the DNA. TRBV7-5 is a documented pseudogene. The CDR3 is made up of 13 amino acids. The CDR3 reads CVSSSGQAYEQYF. For the CDR3, the DNA is TGTGTCAGCAGCTCTGGGCAGGCCTACGAGCAGTACTTC.

This chain links TRBV7-9 with TRBJ2-3; 7 bases align to TRBD2. V shed 3 bases, J shed 2 bases, and the junction held 17 bases outside the gene matches. CDR3 length equals 19 residues. Germline V lookup: CDR1 SEHNR, CDR2 FQNEAQ (reference sequence). CDR3: CASSFPRDYTPIYTDTQYF. Written as DNA, the CDR3 is TGTGCCAGCAGCTTCCCCCGGGACTACACCCCCATATACACAGATACGCAGTATTTT.

The V gene is TRBV6-4, the J gene TRBJ2-1, with D tentatively TRBD1 (5 bases). The CDR3 is 13 residues long. Germline CDR1 and CDR2: MRHNA and SNTAGT. Trimming took off 6 bases at V and 6 bases at J, with 12 bases between the two ends. The CDR3 DNA reads as TGTGCCAGCAGCCAAGGGGCAAGCAATGAGCAGTTCTTC. The encoded protein is CASSQGASNEQFF.

The chain uses TRBV4-2 and TRBJ2-7, with 10 positions matching TRBD2. This CDR3 is built from 18 residues. Germline V lookup: CDR1 LGHNA, CDR2 YNFKEQ. The V and J ends lost 0 bases and 2 bases, in that order; junction bases with no gene match: 10. Here the CDR3 reads CASSQDLGASGRAYEQYF. CDR3 bases: TGTGCCAGCAGCCAAGATTTAGGGGCGAGCGGGAGGGCCTACGAGCAGTACTTC.

The chain recombines TRBV4-1 with TRBJ2-7, with D unresolved. Trimming took 2 bases from V and 4 from J, leaving 6 bases between them. This CDR3 has 12 amino acids. Germline CDR1 MGHRA, CDR2 YSYEKL. The CDR3 is CASSQPDYEQYF. CDR3 nucleotides: TGCGCCAGCAGCCAACCCGATTACGAGCAGTACTTC.

This clone was observed a handful of times. V usage is TRBV4-2 and J usage is TRBJ2-7; D is possibly TRBD2 (5 bases). The CDR3 covers 16 residues. Trimming removed 1 base from V and 3 bases from J, with 16 bases in between. The germline V gene has CDR1 LGHNA and CDR2 YNFKEQ. CDR3 residues: CASSQVPGFGNYEQYF. CDR3 DNA: TGTGCCAGCAGCCAAGTCCCGGGTTTCGGGAACTACGAGCAGTACTTC.